The subject of this entry is one T cell receptor (beta chain). The sample comes from a study of control samples from healthy donors and cancer patients. TCRdb's table, derived via immunoSEQ multiplex PCR, lists solely in-frame clones and lacks some. This table has 90,000 or so clones, roughly 80% appearing once. Sequencing input: blood. This sequence was found in a man aged 25-45 years in good health.

CDR3 sequence reads: CASSFRPTSGGTYNEQFF. As DNA, the CDR3 is TGTGCCAGCAGTTTCCGTCCAACTAGCGGGGGGACCTACAATGAGCAGTTCTTC. The chain couples TRBV27 to TRBJ2-1, with 12 bases fitting TRBD2. The germline V gene has CDR1 MNHEY and CDR2 SMNVEV (reference sequence). This CDR3 is built from 18 residues. The V gene end was trimmed by 3 bases and the J gene end by 2 bases; junction bases not matched to a gene: 8.